The present entry profiles one T cell receptor (beta chain) with its context. The antigen this receptor binds is unknown. This clone may be a read error of a much larger clone one base away. This record comes from a study of shared clonotypes between healthy human individuals (dated by TCRdb to between 2020 and 2021). For the study in its entirety: The cohort included a few men and a couple of women between 18 and 49 years of age. Libraries were prepared and TCR repertoires were sequenced by different laboratories using diverse techniques, in order to increase sequencing depth and limit assay-specific biases. Between about 0.9 and 10 billion PBMCs per donor were obtained by leukapheresis. The study deeply sequenced blood TCR repertoires of five healthy adults to estimate repertoire size and the extent of clonotype sharing between individuals.

The CDR3 runs 11 amino acids, cysteine and phenylalanine included. Just the 33-base CDR3 DNA is kept, in frame starting at base 1. CDR1 and CDR2 were assigned from the germline V gene as MDHEN and SYDVKM. Trimming costs V 3 bases and J 3 bases, and their ends lie 3 bases apart. What the study reported, not specific to this receptor: Sampling was limited to blood, and TCR repertoires in tissue likely differ from TCR repertoires in blood. The genetic and exposure-history diversity represented was limited by the small number of donors. Based on pairwise subsampling, the degree of clonotype sharing among donors was expected to be affected by sequencing depth.

The donors were healthy, HIV-negative adults who had no recently reported acute infections or vaccinations. Only Caucasian adults living in Nashville, Tennessee, USA were represented among the donors. For unsorted samples, tens of millions of PBMCs were counted, and genomic DNA was extracted using the QIAamp DNA Blood Mini kit. Blood was collected by leukapheresis, and PBMCs were isolated by Ficoll-Histopaque density gradient centrifugation and then cryopreserved in liquid nitrogen vapor phase. Using the deep immunoSEQ assay, multiplex PCR amplified TCR CDR3 regions from genomic DNA. Extracted genomic DNA from each cell subset was spread evenly across all wells of several immunoSEQ 96-well plates, with each plate serving as a replicate. For unsorted PBMC, about 270 ng of genomic DNA, equivalent to approximately 30,000 T cell genomes, went into each replicate PCR. Unsorted PBMC genomic DNA was sequenced across ten immunoSEQ deep assay plates. Purified libraries were measured with a Qubit 3.0 fluorometer, size-checked on a Bioanalyzer 2100, and measured again with the KAPA Library Quantification kit. Every immunoSEQ 96-well plate was sequenced on a separate single-read 150-cycle Illumina NextSeq 550 flow cell. On the authors' methods: Because the immunoSEQ output included only junctional sequences and no quality scores, the filtering could not be the same as the filtering used for full-length reads. Sequences were annotated with PyIR, a Python wrapper for IgBLAST v1.9, and V/J genes and CDR3 were assigned using IMGT germline references. Any read was removed if the V/J assignment was weak (E-value above 1e-6), the CDR3 was missing, or the read contained stop codons, out-of-frame junctions, or ambiguous translated residues. V3J clonotypes were defined by identical inferred V gene, J gene, and CDR3 amino acid sequence. To compute the percentage overlap between repertoires, the number of shared unique clonotypes was divided by the size of the smaller repertoire. Repertoire richness was assessed with RTK rarefaction, the Chao1 estimator, and Recon v2.1 estimates of unobserved clonotypes. TCRdb mirrors the immuneACCESS table, restricted to in-frame sequences. Some clones are absent from its copies; in checked studies, under half trace to an unresolved V gene, and the reason for the others is unknown. The V and J calls and clone size come from that table; D and trimming were worked out from the DNA. The table for this sample lists 400,000 to 550,000 clones; 79% of them were counted only once. The ten most abundant clones make up roughly 12% of the sample.

Sequencing used PBMCs. The sequence is built from TRBV28 and TRBJ2-7; too little of a D gene remains to name it. This clonotype originated in a woman in her 40s in good health. Some clones in this sample may be carry-over from other donors' samples. The CDR3 in this case is CASSFHYEQYF. Here is the DNA: TGTGCCAGCAGTTTCCACTACGAGCAGTACTTC.